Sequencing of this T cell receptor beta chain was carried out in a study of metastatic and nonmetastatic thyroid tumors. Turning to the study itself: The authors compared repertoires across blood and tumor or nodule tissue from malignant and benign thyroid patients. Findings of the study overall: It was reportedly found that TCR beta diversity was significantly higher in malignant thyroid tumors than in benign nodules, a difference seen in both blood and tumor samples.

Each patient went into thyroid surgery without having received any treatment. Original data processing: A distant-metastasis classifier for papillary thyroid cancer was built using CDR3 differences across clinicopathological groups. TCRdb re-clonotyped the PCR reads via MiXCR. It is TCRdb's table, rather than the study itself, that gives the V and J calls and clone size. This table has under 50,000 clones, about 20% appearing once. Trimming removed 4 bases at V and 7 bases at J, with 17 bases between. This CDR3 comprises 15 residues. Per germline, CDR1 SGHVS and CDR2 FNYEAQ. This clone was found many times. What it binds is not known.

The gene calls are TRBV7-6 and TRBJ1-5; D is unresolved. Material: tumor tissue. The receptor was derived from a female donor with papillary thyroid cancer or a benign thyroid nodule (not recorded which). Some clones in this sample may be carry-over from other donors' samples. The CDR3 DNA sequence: TGTGCCAGCAGCTCATCCTTACAGCTTGGGCAGCCCCAGCATTTT. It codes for CASSSSLQLGQPQHF.